What follows are 18 T cell receptor beta chains derived from one specimen sequenced in a study of siplizumab effects on memory and regulatory T cells. Only in-frame clones appear in the TCRdb table, and some are missing; sequencing was by immunoSEQ multiplex PCR. The data hold about 100,000 clones, with over 90% observed a single time. The sample taken for sequencing was non-Treg CD4+ T cells sorted from blood. Receptors originate from a human donor in good health.

The gene calls are TRBV10-3 and TRBJ1-3; maybe TRBD1 (6 bases). V was shortened by 2 bases and J by 6 bases, with 14 bases between the two germline ends. The CDR3 has 15 residues. The germline V gene has CDR1 ENHRY and CDR2 SYGVKD. CDR3 region: CAISETVDSPNTIYF. In nucleotides, the CDR3 is TGTGCCATCAGTGAGACAGTGGACAGTCCAAACACCATATATTTT.

The rearrangement links TRBV9 to TRBJ2-3; D not resolved. The CDR3 runs to 15 residues. With 0 bases removed from V and 4 bases from J, the gap between germline ends came to 12 bases. Looked up from germline, CDR1 is SGDLS and CDR2 is YYNGEE. This chain's CDR3 is CASSVAGSPPDTQYF. Written as DNA, the CDR3 is TGTGCCAGCAGCGTAGCAGGATCTCCCCCAGATACGCAGTATTTT. Together with reference TRBV9 and TRBJ2-3, the CDR3 gives the full variable domain: DSGVTQTPKHLITATGQRVTLRCSPRSGDLSVYWYQQSLDQGLQFLIQYYNGEERAKGNILERFSAQQFPDLHSELNLSSLELGDSALYFCASSVAGSPPDTQYFGPGTRLTVL.

The chain carries TRBV5-1 and TRBJ1-1, with 7 bases lining up with TRBD1. Germline lookup yields CDR1 SGHRS and CDR2 YFSETQ. The CDR3 covers 16 residues. The J segment lost 1 base and the V segment lost 4 bases, leaving 10 bases of the junction unmatched. The CDR3 DNA is TGCGCCAGCAGCGACCGGGACAGAACTCAGAACACTGAAGCTTTCTTT. Translated: CASSDRDRTQNTEAFF.

This rearrangement joins TRBV25-1 to TRBJ1-4, with D tentatively TRBD1 (6 bases). CDR3 length: 15 residues. Germline V gene data show CDR1 as MGHDK and CDR2 as SYGVNS. Trimming took off 5 bases at V and 7 bases at J, with 17 bases between the two ends. CDR3 sequence reads: CASSPGAGAREKLFF. CDR3 nucleotides: TGTGCCAGCAGTCCTGGGGCAGGGGCGCGTGAAAAACTGTTTTTT. Variable domain in full (rest from reference TRBV25-1 and TRBJ1-4): EADIYQTPRYLVIGTGKKITLECSQTMGHDKMYWYQQDPGMELHLIHYSYGVNSTEKGDLSSESTVSRIRTEHFPLTLESARPSHTSQYLCASSPGAGAREKLFFGSGTQLSVL.

The V call is TRBV6-5, the J call TRBJ2-7; TRBD2 might be the D (6 bases). Germline-derived CDR1 and CDR2 are MNHEY and SVGAGI. The length of the CDR3 is 14 residues. The V end lost 5 bases, the J end lost 4 bases, and 15 bases lay between the germline ends. CDR3 nucleotides: TGTGCCAGCAGTCCGGGACCGGGGGATTACGAGCAGTACTTC. Protein product: CASSPGPGDYEQYF.

This clone showed up just once. The chain carries TRBV9 and TRBJ1-6; D unresolved. The CDR3 covers 12 residues. V lost 4 bases to trimming and J lost 14 bases, with 13 bases between them. Germline V CDR1 and CDR2: SGDLS, YYNGEE. CDR3 residues: CASSQEGGSLHF. The CDR3, as DNA: TGTGCCAGCAGCCAAGAGGGAGGATCCCTCCACTTT.

The J gene is TRBJ2-7, the V gene TRBV6-5; 9 positions match TRBD1. Per the germline V gene, CDR1 is MNHEY and CDR2 is SVGAGI. V shed 6 bases, J shed 9 bases, and the junction held 9 bases outside the gene matches. The CDR3 runs 13 residues. CDR3 sequence: CASSLDRGGGQYF. The CDR3 DNA reads TGTGCCAGCAGCCTCGACAGGGGGGGAGGGCAGTACTTC.

The chain is built from TRBV5-1 and TRBJ1-2; D might be TRBD1 (5 bases). V lost 1 base and J lost 0, with 13 bases in between. Looked up from germline, CDR1 is SGHRS and CDR2 is YFSETQ. The CDR3 consists of 16 residues. CDR3: CASSLLQGASNYGYTF. CDR3 nucleotide sequence: TGCGCCAGCAGCTTGCTCCAGGGAGCTTCTAACTATGGCTACACCTTC.

The rearrangement links TRBV25-1 to TRBJ1-2; D possibly corresponds to TRBD1 (5 bases). The CDR3 length is 16 residues. Trimming removed 1 base from V and 5 bases from J, with 17 bases in between. The germline CDR1 and CDR2 sequences are MGHDK and SYGVNS. CDR3 residues: CASSEFGTPPVYGYTF. The CDR3 nucleotides are TGTGCCAGCAGTGAATTTGGGACTCCCCCTGTATATGGCTACACCTTC.

V gene TRBV6-1 combines with J gene TRBJ2-5; D is tentatively TRBD1 or TRBD2 (6 bases each). The CDR3 is 16 residues long. Per germline, CDR1 MNHNS and CDR2 SASEGT. The ends were cut back, 2 bases at V and 5 bases at J, with 18 bases in the middle. For the CDR3, the DNA is TGTGCCAGCAGTGAAAGGGTTTGGGGGGCGGGTGAGACCCAGTACTTC. Translation gives CASSERVWGAGETQYF.

The chain employs TRBV6-5 and TRBJ2-1; TRBD2 agrees at 9 bases. The germline gives CDR1 MNHEY, CDR2 SVGAGI. The CDR3 runs to 14 residues. The V and J ends lost 7 bases and 8 bases, in that order; junction bases with no gene match: 9. CDR3 DNA: TGTGCCAGCAAGATTAGCGGGAGTGGCGATGAGCAGTTCTTC. Protein: CASKISGSGDEQFF.

CDR3 DNA sequence: TGTGCCAGCAGCACGGAGGTGGGGGACACAGATACGCAGTATTTT. Its protein is CASSTEVGDTDTQYF. This chain links TRBV7-3 with TRBJ2-3, with D perhaps being TRBD1 or TRBD2 (5 bases each). The CDR3 runs 15 residues. V was shortened by 5 bases and J by 2 bases, with 14 bases between the two germline ends. The V gene's germline CDR1 is SGHTA and CDR2 FQGTGA. The variable domain in full, with the rest retrieved from reference TRBV7-3 and TRBJ2-3, is GAGVSQTPSNKVTEKGKYVELRCDPISGHTALYWYRQSLGQGPEFLIYFQGTGAADDSGLPNDRFFAVRPEGSVSTLKIQRTERGDSAVYLCASSTEVGDTDTQYFGPGTRLTVL.

The table lists this clone with a few counts. V and J are TRBV14 and TRBJ1-1; D is ambiguous. Trimming shortened V by 3 bases and J by 5 bases, and 10 bases separated the two germline ends. CDR1 is SGHDN and CDR2 is FVKESK in the germline V gene. The CDR3 is 13 residues long. CDR3 residues: CASSQDIGTEAFF. The CDR3 DNA sequence: TGTGCCAGCAGCCAGGATATTGGGACTGAAGCTTTCTTT. Full variable domain (outside the CDR3, taken from reference TRBV14 and TRBJ1-1): EAGVTQFPSHSVIEKGQTVTLRCDPISGHDNLYWYRRVMGKEIKFLLHFVKESKQDESGMPNNRFLAERTGGTYSTLKVQPAELEDSGVYFCASSQDIGTEAFFGQGTRLTVV.

This chain links TRBV6-6 with TRBJ2-5; possibly TRBD1 for D (5 bases). In germline, CDR1 is MNHNY, CDR2 SVGAGI (reference sequence). The CDR3 totals 12 residues. V was shortened by 10 bases and J by 4 bases, with 13 bases between the two germline ends. For the CDR3, the DNA is TGTGCCACCTTAGGGCAGGGAGAGACCCAGTACTTC. Amino acid sequence: CATLGQGETQYF.

The chain couples TRBV7-9 to TRBJ2-2; D is undetermined. V was pared by 5 bases and J by 6 bases, with 13 bases between. The germline CDR1 and CDR2 sequences are SEHNR and FQNEAQ (reference sequence). CDR3 length equals 14 residues. The CDR3 DNA reads as TGTGCCAGCAGCCTAGAAGGGATTCCCGGGGAGCTGTTTTTT. Its translation is CASSLEGIPGELFF.

The V gene is TRBV7-3, the J gene TRBJ2-3; 8 nucleotides line up with TRBD2. Germline V gene sequence: CDR1 SGHTA, CDR2 FQGTGA. V lost 2 bases and J lost 6; bases outside the gene matches: 7. CDR3 length: 15 amino acids. CDR3 coding DNA: TGTGCCAGCAGCTTATCACTAGCGGTCCGTGATACGCAGTATTTT. It specifies CASSLSLAVRDTQYF.

This chain uses TRBV9 with TRBJ2-3; TRBD2 matches 14 bases. This CDR3 spans 17 amino acids. V gave up 2 bases and J gave up 2 bases; unmatched junction bases: 4. Germline V gives CDR1 SGDLS, CDR2 YYNGEE. The CDR3 loop reads CASSVGLAGEFTDTQYF. DNA for the CDR3: TGTGCCAGCAGCGTGGGACTAGCGGGGGAATTCACAGATACGCAGTATTTT.

V gene TRBV28 combines with J gene TRBJ2-5; possible D gene TRBD1, 5 bases. The CDR3 loop spans 14 amino acids. Germline values: CDR1 MDHEN, CDR2 SYDVKM. The V gene lost 5 bases and the J gene lost 1 base, with 11 bases spanning the gap. CDR3 in DNA: TGTGCCAGCAGTCCCACTGACAGCCAAGAGACCCAGTACTTC. Translation gives CASSPTDSQETQYF.